Listed below are T cell receptor beta chains from one sample, sequenced in a study of T cell responses to AZD1222 COVID-19 vaccine. TCRdb's table, derived via immunoSEQ multiplex PCR, lists solely in-frame clones and lacks some. The data hold 150,000 to 200,000 clones, with about 94% observed a single time. Source: peripheral blood, taken on day 0 of AZD1222 vaccination. These receptors originate from an adult in good health. Both conserved end residues are part of each CDR3. A D gene is named only where the DNA matches it firmly. Clone size is stated in some rows and not others, as once, few, many or a class when expanded.

J: TRBJ1-4; D: -; V: TRBV2; size: -; DNA: TGTGCCAGCAGATACGGGACGGCCCGTGAAAAACTGTTTTTT; CDR3: CASRYGTAREKLFF
J: TRBJ2-7; D: -; V: TRBV6-5; size: -; DNA: TGTGCCAGCAGTTACGCGGGGAGCTCCTACGAGCAGTACTTC; CDR3: CASSYAGSSYEQYF
J: TRBJ1-6; D: -; V: TRBV25-1; size: -; DNA: TGTGCCAGCAGTGAACGTCGAGGGAGCGATAATTCCCCCCTCCACTTT; CDR3: CASSERRGSDNSPLHF
J: TRBJ1-2; D: -; V: TRBV7-9; size: -; DNA: TGTGCCAGCAGCTTAGTCAGGGAGGGTGGCTATGGCTACACCTTC; CDR3: CASSLVREGGYGYTF
J: TRBJ2-1; D: -; V: TRBV9; size: -; DNA: TGTGCCAGCAGCCCACCAACAGGGTACAATGAGCAGTTCTTC; CDR3: CASSPPTGYNEQFF
J: TRBJ2-3; D: -; V: TRBV10-3; size: -; DNA: TGTGCCATCAGTGTGGACATTGGGCATAAAGATACGCAGTATTTT; CDR3: CAISVDIGHKDTQYF
J: TRBJ2-1; D: TRBD2; V: TRBV28; size: -; DNA: TGTGCCAGCAGTTTAATACTAGCGGGAGGCTACAATGAGCAGTTCTTC; CDR3: CASSLILAGGYNEQFF
J: TRBJ1-1; D: -; V: TRBV18; size: -; DNA: TGTGCCAGCTCACTTCGGCGGGTGAACACTGAAGCTTTCTTT; CDR3: CASSLRRVNTEAFF
J: TRBJ2-7; D: -; V: TRBV7-3; size: -; DNA: TGTGCCAGCAGCCACCCACAGACACCGAGCTCCTACGAGCAGTACTTC; CDR3: CASSHPQTPSSYEQYF
J: TRBJ2-7; D: -; V: TRBV14; size: -; DNA: TGTGCCAGCAGCCAAACAGGGGGGGGATACGAGCAGTACTTC; CDR3: CASSQTGGGYEQYF
J: TRBJ1-2; D: -; V: TRBV5-4; size: -; DNA: TGTGCCAGCAGCTTGGTTGGGTTAGGCTACACCTTC; CDR3: CASSLVGLGYTF
J: TRBJ1-1; D: -; V: TRBV23-1; size: -; DNA: TGCGCCAGCAGTCATCTCCGGGACGGAGACACTGAAGCTTTCTTT; CDR3: CASSHLRDGDTEAFF
J: TRBJ1-2; D: TRBD1; V: TRBV7-8; size: -; DNA: TGTGCCAGCAGCTTAGCTAGACAGGGGTTCAACTATGGCTACACCTTC; CDR3: CASSLARQGFNYGYTF
J: TRBJ1-2; D: TRBD1; V: TRBV5-1; size: -; DNA: TGCGCCAGCAGCTTGACAGGGGGTGGCTACACCTTC; CDR3: CASSLTGGGYTF
J: TRBJ2-7; D: -; V: TRBV27; size: once; DNA: TGTGCCAGCAGTTTCATAGGGCTAGGGGAGCAGTACTTC; CDR3: CASSFIGLGEQYF
J: TRBJ2-1; D: TRBD2; V: TRBV4-2; size: -; DNA: TGTGCCAGCAGCCCGGGGGGGGGACCTCTCGATGAGCAGTTCTTC; CDR3: CASSPGGGPLDEQFF
J: TRBJ2-7; D: TRBD2; V: TRBV28; size: -; DNA: TGTGCCAGCAGTTTAATCTCCCTAGCGGGCGACTACGAGCAGTACTTC; CDR3: CASSLISLAGDYEQYF
J: TRBJ2-3; D: TRBD1; V: TRBV5-1; size: -; DNA: TGCGCCAGCAGCCATGGACAGGGGGCAACGGATACGCAGTATTTT; CDR3: CASSHGQGATDTQYF
J: TRBJ1-1; D: -; V: TRBV5-1; size: once; DNA: TGCGCCAGCAGCTTCGCTACCGTGAACACTGAAGCTTTCTTT; CDR3: CASSFATVNTEAFF
J: TRBJ1-1; D: -; V: TRBV11-2; size: -; DNA: TGTGCCAGCAGCTTAGATCGGGCCCGACAAGCCTTT; CDR3: CASSLDRARQAF
J: TRBJ1-4; D: TRBD1; V: TRBV5-4; size: once; DNA: TGTGCCAGCAGCCGGGCAACAGGGGTAAATGAAAAACTGTTTTTT; CDR3: CASSRATGVNEKLFF
J: TRBJ2-5; D: TRBD1; V: TRBV29-1; size: -; DNA: TGCAGCGTTGGACAGGGGGCAGAGACCCAGTACTTC; CDR3: CSVGQGAETQYF
J: TRBJ2-2; D: -; V: TRBV5-1; size: few; DNA: TGCGCCTCCGGACGTCCGAACACCGGGGAGCTGTTTTTT; CDR3: CASGRPNTGELFF
J: TRBJ1-2; D: -; V: TRBV4-2; size: -; DNA: TGTGCCAGCAGCCAAGATCCGGACGCCCTAGGTTATGGCTACACCTTC; CDR3: CASSQDPDALGYGYTF
J: TRBJ1-4; D: -; V: TRBV14; size: -; DNA: TGTGCCAGCAGCCAAGTTCAGGGGCGAGAAAAACTGTTTTTT; CDR3: CASSQVQGREKLFF
J: TRBJ1-1; D: -; V: TRBV7-6; size: once; DNA: TGTGCCAGCAGCGCGGGGGTGAACACTGAAGCTTTCTTT; CDR3: CASSAGVNTEAFF
J: TRBJ1-2; D: -; V: TRBV2; size: -; DNA: TGTGCCAGCAGTGACAAGTTCCCGGCAGGGCTATTCTATGGCTACACCTTC; CDR3: CASSDKFPAGLFYGYTF
J: TRBJ2-1; D: -; V: TRBV6-5; size: -; DNA: TGTGCCAGCAGCCTCAGCGGGCCTTACAATGAGCAGTTCTTC; CDR3: CASSLSGPYNEQFF
J: TRBJ1-5; D: TRBD1; V: TRBV29-1; size: once; DNA: TGCAGCGTCGGGACAGATAGCAATCAGCCCCAGCATTTT; CDR3: CSVGTDSNQPQHF
J: TRBJ2-7; D: TRBD2; V: TRBV10-2; size: -; DNA: TGCGCCAGCACTGGACTAGCGGCATCCTACGAGCAGTACTTC; CDR3: CASTGLAASYEQYF
J: TRBJ2-2; D: TRBD2; V: TRBV6-4; size: once; DNA: TGTGCCAGTCGGACTAGCGGTAACACCGGGGAGCTGTTTTTT; CDR3: CASRTSGNTGELFF
J: TRBJ1-1; D: -; V: TRBV14; size: -; DNA: TGTGCCAGCAGCCAAGCAGGACTAAACACTGAAGCTTTCTTT; CDR3: CASSQAGLNTEAFF
J: TRBJ1-1; D: TRBD1; V: TRBV7-3; size: once; DNA: TGTGCCAGCAGCCAAGGGGGCAGAGCTTTCTTT; CDR3: CASSQGGRAFF
J: TRBJ2-2; D: TRBD1; V: TRBV5-1; size: -; DNA: TGCGCCAGCAGCTTGCGACAGGGGGCTGACACCGGGGAGCTGTTTTTT; CDR3: CASSLRQGADTGELFF
J: TRBJ2-6; D: -; V: TRBV18; size: -; DNA: TGTGCCAGCTCAAAGGCCGGGGCCAACGTCCTGACTTTC; CDR3: CASSKAGANVLTF
J: TRBJ2-1; D: TRBD2; V: TRBV6-5; size: few; DNA: TGTGCCAGCAGTTCACGGGGACTAGCGGGAAGGAATGAGCAGTTCTTC; CDR3: CASSSRGLAGRNEQFF
J: TRBJ2-1; D: -; V: TRBV29-1; size: -; DNA: TGCAGCGTTGGGAGGGTGGGAGTGCTGAATGAGCAGTTCTTC; CDR3: CSVGRVGVLNEQFF
J: TRBJ2-7; D: -; V: TRBV2; size: -; DNA: TGTGCCAGCAAGTCAGAGGGGTCCTTATTGTACGAGCAGTACTTC; CDR3: CASKSEGSLLYEQYF
J: TRBJ1-6; D: -; V: TRBV25-1; size: -; DNA: TGTGCCAGCAGTGACGGCCCACGGGGGAATTCACCCCTCCACTTT; CDR3: CASSDGPRGNSPLHF
J: TRBJ1-5; D: -; V: TRBV5-6; size: -; DNA: TGTGCCAGCAGCTTGGACGGTGGCAATCAGCCCCAGCATTTT; CDR3: CASSLDGGNQPQHF
J: TRBJ2-3; D: -; V: TRBV9; size: -; DNA: TGTGCCAGCAGCGTTCAGGGCGCAACAAGAAACTCAGATACGCAGTATTTT; CDR3: CASSVQGATRNSDTQYF
J: TRBJ1-5; D: -; V: TRBV6-5; size: -; DNA: TGTGCCAGCAGACCGGGGGGGCCGGGGCCCCAGCATTTT; CDR3: CASRPGGPGPQHF
J: TRBJ2-1; D: TRBD2; V: TRBV10-3; size: once; DNA: TGTGCCACGGGACTAGCGGTCGACAATGAGCAGTTCTTC; CDR3: CATGLAVDNEQFF
J: TRBJ1-2; D: -; V: TRBV7-3; size: -; DNA: TGTGCCAGCGGGGGCGTTAACTATGGCTACACCTTC; CDR3: CASGGVNYGYTF
J: TRBJ2-1; D: TRBD2; V: TRBV28; size: once; DNA: TGTGCCAGCAGTTTCCCGGGACTAGCGGGAGGGAGCTATGAGCAGTTCTTC; CDR3: CASSFPGLAGGSYEQFF
J: TRBJ1-4; D: TRBD1; V: TRBV28; size: -; DNA: TGTGCCAGCAGTTCAAATACTAAGCCCAGGGGGTTAGGGGAAAAACTGTTTTTT; CDR3: CASSSNTKPRGLGEKLFF
J: TRBJ1-5; D: -; V: TRBV19; size: -; DNA: TGTGCCAGTAGTGTCAGCCTTTATCAGCCCCAGCATTTT; CDR3: CASSVSLYQPQHF
J: TRBJ2-5; D: -; V: TRBV5-1; size: -; DNA: TGCGCCAGCAGCTTGAACGTCGGGGAGACCCAGTACTTC; CDR3: CASSLNVGETQYF
J: TRBJ2-7; D: TRBD2; V: TRBV6-1; size: -; DNA: TGTGCCAGCAGTGAAGTGGGGGGAGGGCCGGGAGAGCAGTACTTC; CDR3: CASSEVGGGPGEQYF
J: TRBJ2-1; D: -; V: TRBV5-1; size: -; DNA: TGCGCCAGCCAGGTATCGGGTTACAATGAGCAGTTCTTC; CDR3: CASQVSGYNEQFF
J: TRBJ2-1; D: TRBD2; V: TRBV28; size: -; DNA: TGTGCCAGCAGTTCAGGGACTAGCGGGAGATTGAATGAGCAGTTCTTC; CDR3: CASSSGTSGRLNEQFF
J: TRBJ1-6; D: -; V: TRBV5-6; size: -; DNA: TGTGCCAGCAGCTTATCCAGGGGAACGGGCTCACCCCTCCACTTT; CDR3: CASSLSRGTGSPLHF
J: TRBJ2-7; D: -; V: TRBV7-6; size: -; DNA: TGTGCCAGCAGCCCCATAGGGGGAGGTAAAGGCGAGCAGTACTTC; CDR3: CASSPIGGGKGEQYF